This passage covers 9 T cell receptor beta chains from one sample sequenced in a study of control samples from healthy donors and cancer patients. The protocol was immunoSEQ multiplex PCR, while the TCRdb copy is restricted to in-frame clones and leaves out a portion. The sample lists 150,000 to 200,000 clones, roughly 90% seen once, with 1.3% to 1.5% in the top ten. Material for sequencing was blood. These receptors originate from a woman aged 45-59 years in good health.

This rearrangement joins TRBV20-1 to TRBJ2-3, with D possibly TRBD2 on 5 matching bases. The V end was cut by 3 bases, the J end by 4 bases, with 14 bases between. The V gene's germline CDR1 is DFQATT and CDR2 SNEGSKA (reference sequence). The CDR3 sequence is 14 residues long. The CDR3 is CSASSRDGADTQYF. The CDR3 nucleotides read TGCAGTGCTAGTTCCCGGGATGGAGCAGATACGCAGTATTTT.

The V and J genes are TRBV28 and TRBJ1-6; D perhaps matches TRBD1 (5 bases). Germline V lookup: CDR1 MDHEN, CDR2 SYDVKM. This CDR3 has 12 residues. V gave up 0 bases and J gave up 13 bases, with 7 bases separating them. In nucleotides, the CDR3 is TGTGCCAGCAGTTTATGGGGGGATCCCCTCCACTTT. As protein: CASSLWGDPLHF.

The chain joins TRBV24-1 to TRBJ1-5; possible D gene TRBD1, 6 bases. The germline V gene encodes CDR1 KGHDR and CDR2 SFDVKD. CDR3 length equals 16 residues. V lost 1 base and J lost 5, with 14 bases in between. CDR3 in amino acids: CATSDFKGGADQPQHF. CDR3 DNA: TGTGCCACCAGTGATTTTAAGGGGGGAGCGGATCAGCCCCAGCATTTT.

The chain has TRBV19 and TRBJ2-7; D might be TRBD2 (5 bases). CDR1 and CDR2 (germline): LNHDA, SQIVND (reference sequence). This CDR3 region has 16 residues. Trimming took off 4 bases at V and 1 base at J, with 17 bases between the two ends. The CDR3 DNA reads as TGTGCCAGTAGTACCGGTTATGGGGTAGCGTCCTACGAGCAGTACTTC. Translated, it gives CASSTGYGVASYEQYF.

The J gene is TRBJ1-1, the V gene TRBV27; no definite D call. The CDR3 is 14 residues long. V dropped 2 bases and J dropped 3 bases, with 10 bases sitting between them. Germline assignment: CDR1 MNHEY and CDR2 SMNVEV (reference sequence). CDR3 loop: CASSLRGWDTEAFF. The CDR3 nucleotides read TGTGCCAGCAGTTTACGGGGATGGGACACTGAAGCTTTCTTT.

The J gene is TRBJ1-1, the V gene TRBV19; D gene uncertain. V lost 4 bases and J lost 2, with 17 bases in between. This CDR3 is 16 amino acids long. Germline lookup yields CDR1 LNHDA and CDR2 SQIVND (reference sequence). CDR3 region: CASSSFVGRSNTEAFF. CDR3 coding DNA: TGTGCCAGTAGTAGCTTCGTAGGCCGGTCCAACACTGAAGCTTTCTTT.

The chain uses TRBV5-1 and TRBJ1-6; possibly TRBD1 for D (6 bases). CDR1 SGHRS and CDR2 YFSETQ come from the germline V gene. Deletions cut 5 bases from V and 4 bases from J, with 13 bases between. The CDR3 totals 15 residues. The CDR3 protein is CASSGDRPYNSPLHF. The CDR3, as DNA: TGCGCCAGCAGTGGTGACAGGCCTTATAATTCACCCCTCCACTTT.

This chain joins TRBV4-3 and TRBJ2-1, with D perhaps matching TRBD2 (5 bases). This CDR3 has 15 amino acids. CDR1 is LGHNA and CDR2 is YSLEER in the germline V gene. The V end lost 3 bases, the J end lost 1 base, and 10 bases lay between the germline ends. CDR3: CASSQGSGSYNEQFF. The CDR3 DNA follows: TGCGCCAGCAGCCAGGGCTCGGGGTCCTACAATGAGCAGTTCTTC.

This clone was seen only once. J is TRBJ1-6 and V is TRBV5-1; TRBD1 might be the D (5 bases). The germline CDR1 and CDR2 sequences are SGHRS and YFSETQ. V was cut by 3 bases and J by 8 bases, with 15 bases left in between. This CDR3 spans 15 amino acids. The chain's CDR3 is CASSSNRGTDSPLHF. The DNA for the CDR3 is TGCGCCAGCAGCTCAAATAGGGGAACAGATTCACCCCTCCACTTT.